This TCR beta chain originates from a study of T cells in Graves' hyperthyroidism and ophthalmopathy. Findings and limits, study-wide: Stable hyperthyroidism was told apart from ophthalmopathy by a model built on 13 V-J features.

This clonotype was observed a few times. Its cognate antigen is unknown. The V gene's germline CDR1 is SGHDN and CDR2 FVKESK. The CDR3 contains 13 residues. Trimming removed 2 bases from V and 5 bases from J, with 6 bases in between. Amplification targeted TCR beta CDR3 regions from RNA transcripts. First-round RT-PCR targeting the TCR CDR3 was performed with the HTBI primer set. TCRdb re-analysed the multiplex PCR reads in MiXCR, keeping a single row per CDR3 protein. Found here are 370,000 or so distinct CDR3 sequences, approximately 15% of them singletons; the top ten hold around 20%. This TCR was recovered from a man aged 25 to 40 with Graves' hyperthyroidism that later progressed to Graves' ophthalmopathy. The V and J genes are TRBV14 and TRBJ1-4; no reliable D call. The specimen sequenced was blood. The CDR3 sequence: CASSQLQNEKLFF. The CDR3 DNA reads as TGTGCCAGCAGCCAACTACAGAATGAAAAACTGTTTTTT.